This T cell receptor beta chain comes out of a study of cytomegalovirus exposure and HLA in healthy donors. Some clones are missing from TCRdb's copy, which holds only in-frame ones; the method was immunoSEQ multiplex PCR. Altogether 150,000 or so clones are present, about 86% being singletons, with the ten largest covering approximately 20%. This CDR3 is 15 amino acids long. Deletions cut 1 base from V and 0 bases from J, with 7 bases between. Germline V gene data show CDR1 as SGHTA and CDR2 as FQGNSA. With respect to this clone: The target antigen is unknown.

Study outcomes and limitations: Some TCR beta chains (more than 150 of them) were listed as cytomegalovirus-associated.

Sequencing input: PBMCs. The sequence came from a man aged 18-30 years in good health and CMV-seropositive. This rearrangement joins TRBV7-2 to TRBJ2-1; tentative D call: TRBD2 (5 bases). DNA for the CDR3: TGTGCCAGCAGCTTAGACAGCGGCTCCTACAATGAGCAGTTCTTC. This codes for CASSLDSGSYNEQFF.